A single sample gave rise to the 5 T cell receptor beta chains below, sequenced in a study of tumour-infiltrating T cells in Burkitt lymphoma. Measured with immunoSEQ multiplex PCR; TCRdb has only the in-frame clones, and not every one. The sample holds roughly 1,300 clones; around 15% are singletons and the top ten take approximately 16%. Material: tumor tissue. These receptors were collected from a human donor with Burkitt lymphoma.

The chain has TRBV7-7 and TRBJ2-3; D is perhaps TRBD1 (6 bases). CDR3 length equals 14 residues. Trimming removed 1 base at V and 4 bases at J, with 9 bases between. The germline CDR1 and CDR2 sequences are SSHAT and FNYEAQ (reference sequence). CDR3 sequence: CASSLDRVSDTQYF. For the CDR3, the DNA is TGTGCCAGCAGCTTAGACAGGGTCTCAGATACGCAGTATTTT.

This clone has only a few counts. The CDR3 region is CASRELNTEAFF. The CDR3 DNA follows: TGTGCCAGCAGAGAGCTAAACACTGAAGCTTTCTTT. The gene calls are TRBV28 and TRBJ1-1; D is undetermined. Per germline, CDR1 MDHEN and CDR2 SYDVKM. The CDR3 has 12 residues. V dropped 6 bases and J dropped 2 bases, with 7 bases sitting between them. The full variable domain, with the rest looked up from reference TRBV28 and TRBJ1-1, is DVKVTQSSRYLVKRTGEKVFLECVQDMDHENMFWYRQDPGLGLRLIYFSYDVKMKEKGDIPEGYSVSREKKERFSLILESASTNQTSMYLCASRELNTEAFFGQGTRLTVV.

Note on this clone: This same CDR3 is encoded by further DNA sequences in the sample. The chain carries TRBV28 and TRBJ2-1; TRBD2 aligns across 10 bases. CDR3 length: 18 residues. From germline, CDR1 is MDHEN and CDR2 SYDVKM. V trimming: 6 bases; J trimming: 7 bases; junction bases outside the gene matches: 18. CDR3 protein: CASSPSPSLAGVLNEQFF. CDR3 nucleotide sequence: TGTGCCAGCAGCCCTTCCCCCTCCCTAGCGGGGGTCTTGAATGAGCAGTTCTTC.

This sequence joins TRBV9 and TRBJ1-1, with 8 bases lining up with TRBD1. The CDR3 loop spans 14 amino acids. Losses at the gene ends were 4 bases for V and 4 bases for J; bases not matched to a gene: 6. Germline V CDR1 and CDR2: SGDLS, YYNGEE. The CDR3 region has the DNA TGTGCCAGCAGCCTACAGGGGGTCGTCACTGAAGCTTTCTTT. This codes for CASSLQGVVTEAFF.

A few counts support this clone. J is TRBJ1-1 and V is TRBV11-2; 7 positions agree with TRBD1. The germline V gene has CDR1 SGHAT and CDR2 FQNNGV. Germline trimming cut 4 bases from V and 0 bases from J; bases unmatched to any gene: 17. CDR3 length equals 19 residues. CDR3 residues: CASSSNLTRTGGMNTEAFF. The CDR3, as DNA: TGTGCCAGCAGCTCAAACCTAACCCGGACAGGCGGGATGAACACTGAAGCTTTCTTT. The full variable domain, in which reference TRBV11-2 and TRBJ1-1 provide the parts outside the CDR3, is EAGVAQSPRYKIIEKRQSVAFWCNPISGHATLYWYQQILGQGPKLLIQFQNNGVVDDSQLPKDRFSAERLKGVDSTLKIQPAKLEDSAVYLCASSSNLTRTGGMNTEAFFGQGTRLTVV.